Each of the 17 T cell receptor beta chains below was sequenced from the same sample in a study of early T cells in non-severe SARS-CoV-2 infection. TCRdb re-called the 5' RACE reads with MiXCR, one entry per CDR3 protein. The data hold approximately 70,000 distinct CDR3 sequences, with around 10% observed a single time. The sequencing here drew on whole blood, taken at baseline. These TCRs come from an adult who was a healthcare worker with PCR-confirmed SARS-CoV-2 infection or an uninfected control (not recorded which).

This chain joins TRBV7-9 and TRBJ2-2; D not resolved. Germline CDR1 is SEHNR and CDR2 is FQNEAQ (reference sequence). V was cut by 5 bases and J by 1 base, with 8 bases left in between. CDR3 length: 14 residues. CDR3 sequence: CASSLDLNTGELFF. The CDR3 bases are TGTGCCAGCAGCCTCGATCTGAACACCGGGGAGCTGTTTTTT.

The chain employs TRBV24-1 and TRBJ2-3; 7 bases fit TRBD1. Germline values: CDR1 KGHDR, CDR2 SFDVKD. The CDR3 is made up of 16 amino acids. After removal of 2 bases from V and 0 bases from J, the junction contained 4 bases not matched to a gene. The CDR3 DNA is TGTGCCACCAGTGATTCCCGGGACAGAAGCACAGATACGCAGTATTTT. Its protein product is CATSDSRDRSTDTQYF.

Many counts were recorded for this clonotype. CDR3 sequence: CAISEGGYEQYF. Here the CDR3 DNA reads TGTGCCATCAGTGAGGGGGGATACGAGCAGTACTTC. The V gene is TRBV10-3, the J gene TRBJ2-7, with D perhaps TRBD1 or TRBD2 (5 bases each). Per the germline V gene, CDR1 is ENHRY and CDR2 is SYGVKD. V dropped 2 bases and J dropped 4 bases, with 6 bases sitting between them. This CDR3 has 12 amino acids.

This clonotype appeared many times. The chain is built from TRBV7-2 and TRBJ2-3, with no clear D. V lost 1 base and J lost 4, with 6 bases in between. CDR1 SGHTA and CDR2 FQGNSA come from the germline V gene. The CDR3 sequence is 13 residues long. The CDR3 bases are TGTGCCAGCAGCTTAGGGGGTCCAGATACGCAGTATTTT. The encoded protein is CASSLGGPDTQYF.

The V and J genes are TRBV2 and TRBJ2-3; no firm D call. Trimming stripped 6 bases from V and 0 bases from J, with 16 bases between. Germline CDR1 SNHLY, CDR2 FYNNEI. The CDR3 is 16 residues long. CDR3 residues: CASRVLGGPSTDTQYF. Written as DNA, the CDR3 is TGTGCCAGCAGGGTTTTAGGTGGGCCTAGCACAGATACGCAGTATTTT.

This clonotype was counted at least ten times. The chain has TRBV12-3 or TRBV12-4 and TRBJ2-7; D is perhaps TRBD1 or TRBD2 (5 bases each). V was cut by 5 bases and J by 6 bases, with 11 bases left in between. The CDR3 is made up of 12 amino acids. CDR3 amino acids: CASSTGTSEQYF. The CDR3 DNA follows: TGTGCCAGCAGTACCGGGACCAGCGAGCAGTACTTC.

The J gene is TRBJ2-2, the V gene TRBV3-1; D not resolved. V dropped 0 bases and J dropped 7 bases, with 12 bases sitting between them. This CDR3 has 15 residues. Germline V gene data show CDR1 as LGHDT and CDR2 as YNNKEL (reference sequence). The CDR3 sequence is CASSQDQARDGELFF. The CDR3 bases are TGTGCCAGCAGCCAAGATCAAGCGAGAGACGGGGAGCTGTTTTTT.

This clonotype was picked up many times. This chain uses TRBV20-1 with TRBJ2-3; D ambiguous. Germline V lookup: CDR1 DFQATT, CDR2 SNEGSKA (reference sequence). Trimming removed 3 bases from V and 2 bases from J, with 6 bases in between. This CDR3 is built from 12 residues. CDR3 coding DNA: TGCAGTGCTAGTCTTCTCACAGATACGCAGTATTTT. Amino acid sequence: CSASLLTDTQYF.

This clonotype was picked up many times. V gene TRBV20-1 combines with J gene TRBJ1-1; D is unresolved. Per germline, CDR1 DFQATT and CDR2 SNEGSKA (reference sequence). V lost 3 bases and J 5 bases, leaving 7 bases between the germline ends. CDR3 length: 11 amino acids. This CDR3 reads CSARGDTEAFF. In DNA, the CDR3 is TGCAGTGCTAGGGGTGATACTGAAGCTTTCTTT.

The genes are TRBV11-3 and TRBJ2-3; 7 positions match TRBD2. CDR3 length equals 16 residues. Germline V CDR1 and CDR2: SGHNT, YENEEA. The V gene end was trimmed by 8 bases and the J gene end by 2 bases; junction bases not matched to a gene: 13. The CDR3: CASSRLGGGVTDTQYF. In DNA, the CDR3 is TGTGCCAGCTCCCGCCTGGGGGGGGGTGTCACAGATACGCAGTATTTT.

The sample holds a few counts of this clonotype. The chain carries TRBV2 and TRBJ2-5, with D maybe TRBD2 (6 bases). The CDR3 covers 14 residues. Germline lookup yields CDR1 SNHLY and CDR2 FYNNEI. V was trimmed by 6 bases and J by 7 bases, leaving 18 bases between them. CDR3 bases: TGTGCCAGCAGCCCGAGCGGGCTGGGTGGGACCCAGTACTTC. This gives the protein CASSPSGLGGTQYF.

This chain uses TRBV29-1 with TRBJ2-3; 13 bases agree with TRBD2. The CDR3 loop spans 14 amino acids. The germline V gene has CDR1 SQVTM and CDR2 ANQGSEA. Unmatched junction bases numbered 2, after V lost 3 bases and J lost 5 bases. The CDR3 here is CSVDGLAGEDTQYF. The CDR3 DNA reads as TGCAGCGTTGATGGACTAGCGGGGGAAGATACGCAGTATTTT.

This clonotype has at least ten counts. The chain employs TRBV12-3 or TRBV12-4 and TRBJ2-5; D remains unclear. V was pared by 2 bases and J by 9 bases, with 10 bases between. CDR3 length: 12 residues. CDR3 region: CASSLRPGAQYF. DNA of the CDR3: TGTGCCAGCAGTTTACGTCCCGGAGCCCAGTACTTC.

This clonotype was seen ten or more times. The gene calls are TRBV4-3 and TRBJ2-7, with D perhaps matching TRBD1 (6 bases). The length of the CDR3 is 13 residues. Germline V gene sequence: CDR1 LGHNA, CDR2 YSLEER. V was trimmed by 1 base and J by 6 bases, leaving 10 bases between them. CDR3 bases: TGCGCCAGCAGCCAAGGGGGGCTGGGCGAGCAGTACTTC. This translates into CASSQGGLGEQYF.

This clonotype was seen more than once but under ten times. The CDR3 spells CASRPYRDTEAFF. In DNA form, the CDR3 reads TGTGCCAGCAGGCCTTACAGGGACACTGAAGCTTTCTTT. The V gene is TRBV6-5, the J gene TRBJ1-1, with D tentatively TRBD1 (6 bases). V lost 6 bases and J lost 3, with 11 bases in between. The CDR3 sequence is 13 residues long. Germline values: CDR1 MNHEY, CDR2 SVGAGI.

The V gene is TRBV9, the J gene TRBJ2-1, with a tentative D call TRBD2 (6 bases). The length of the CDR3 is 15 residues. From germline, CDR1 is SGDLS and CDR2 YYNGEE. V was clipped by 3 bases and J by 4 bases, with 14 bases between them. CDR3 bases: TGTGCCAGCAGCGAAGGGGACTTCTTATACAATGAGCAGTTCTTC. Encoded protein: CASSEGDFLYNEQFF.

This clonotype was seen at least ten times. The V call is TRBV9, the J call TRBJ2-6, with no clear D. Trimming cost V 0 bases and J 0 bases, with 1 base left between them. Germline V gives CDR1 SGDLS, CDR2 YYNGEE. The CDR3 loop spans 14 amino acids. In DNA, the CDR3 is TGTGCCAGCAGCGTAGGCTCTGGGGCCAACGTCCTGACTTTC. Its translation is CASSVGSGANVLTF.